Here is one TCR beta chain with its context. Its cognate antigen is unknown. PCR was performed using 60 Vbeta and 13 Jbeta primers. Libraries were prepared by immunoSEQ multiplex PCR; TCRdb keeps only in-frame clonotypes and omits some of them. The sample yields 75,000 to 90,000 clones, under 80% seen once. This sample is drawn from a study of cytomegalovirus exposure and HLA in healthy donors. Study-wide results and caveats: Presence/absence analyses took donor sequencing depth as roughly uniform. Relative to equally common others, HLA-associated TCR beta chains showed greater clonal expansion in a later analysis.

The CDR3 is made up of 12 amino acids. The V and J ends lost 1 base and 4 bases respectively, with 4 bases between them. Germline CDR1 reads PRHDT; CDR2 reads FYEKMQ (reference sequence). The sample consisted of PBMCs. This sequence was found in a human donor in good health. The chain carries TRBV13 and TRBJ1-2, with D uncertain. CDR3 loop: CASSLAVYGYTF. CDR3 DNA: TGTGCCAGCAGCTTAGCAGTCTATGGCTACACCTTC.